One and the same sample provided the 14 T cell receptor beta chains below, sequenced in a study of a mutant IDH1 vaccine in newly diagnosed glioma. TCRdb keeps only in-frame clones here, not all; method: immunoSEQ multiplex PCR. Of about 100,000 clones in the sample, just under 80% were seen once. Time point denoted: baseline, week 1 (first vaccination visit). Stated treatment: pre-vaccination baseline after standard-of-care therapy. The sequences come from PBMCs, collected from a glioma patient treated with radiotherapy, temozolomide or both. The receptors stem from a man aged 40-49 years with glioma.

This chain connects TRBV15 to TRBJ2-1; 10 nucleotides match TRBD2. Germline assignment: CDR1 LNHNV and CDR2 YYDKDF (reference sequence). The ends lost 4 bases at V and 4 bases at J; junction bases unmatched: 13. The length of the CDR3 is 18 residues. The CDR3 sequence is CATSNPRFASGGYNEQFF. CDR3 bases: TGTGCCACCAGCAACCCGCGGTTCGCTAGCGGGGGTTACAATGAGCAGTTCTTC.

V and J are TRBV7-9 and TRBJ2-6, with 11 bases fitting TRBD1. Germline assignment: CDR1 SEHNR and CDR2 FQNEAQ (reference sequence). The V segment lost 7 bases and the J segment 4 bases; nucleotides outside the gene matches: 9. The CDR3 runs 17 residues. In DNA form, the CDR3 reads TGTGCCAGCATCGGACAGGGGGCGTTGATGGGGGCCAACGTCCTGACTTTC. Its translation: CASIGQGALMGANVLTF.

The chain joins TRBV6-5 to TRBJ2-5, with TRBD1 as a possible D gene (7 bases). The V end lost 2 bases, the J end lost 4 bases, and 14 bases lay between the germline ends. The CDR3 is 15 amino acids. The V gene's germline CDR1 is MNHEY and CDR2 SVGAGI. The CDR3 region has the DNA TGTGCCAGCAGTTACCTAATGCAGGGGGGAGAGACCCAGTACTTC. It codes for CASSYLMQGGETQYF.

This clone was counted only a few times. The V call is TRBV5-4, the J call TRBJ2-7, with 9 bases identical to TRBD2. V trimming: 1 base; J trimming: 6 bases; junction bases outside the gene matches: 14. The CDR3 has 17 residues. CDR1 is SGHNT and CDR2 is YYREEE in the germline V gene (reference sequence). The CDR3 region has the DNA TGTGCCAGCAGCTTGATTGGGACCCTAGCGGGGTTTGGCGAGCAGTACTTC. Its protein product is CASSLIGTLAGFGEQYF.

The rearrangement joins TRBV6-1 to TRBJ1-6; TRBD1 might be the D (6 bases). V was trimmed by 4 bases and J by 0 bases, leaving 16 bases between them. CDR1 and CDR2 (germline): MNHNS, SASEGT. The CDR3 sequence is 18 residues long. The chain's CDR3 is CASSARGQRSSYNSPLHF. The CDR3 coding sequence is TGTGCCAGCAGTGCGAGAGGACAGCGAAGCTCCTATAATTCACCCCTCCACTTT.

The CDR3 protein is CASSSSGVTNTEAFF. CDR3 coding DNA: TGTGCCAGCAGCTCTAGCGGGGTGACGAACACTGAAGCTTTCTTT. The gene calls are TRBV7-2 and TRBJ1-1; D call uncertain. Germline V CDR1 and CDR2: SGHTA, FQGNSA. Trimming cost V 4 bases and J 1 base, with 13 bases left between them. The CDR3 totals 15 residues.

This clone has more than one count but fewer than ten. The chain uses TRBV5-4 and TRBJ2-3, with 16 bases lining up with TRBD2. CDR3 size: 17 residues. With 4 bases clipped from V and 4 bases from J, the junction kept 6 bases outside the gene matches. Germline loops: CDR1 SGHNT, CDR2 YYREEE (reference sequence). The CDR3 DNA follows: TGTGCCAGCAGCCTCGGGACTAGCGGGAGGGCGTCAGATACGCAGTATTTT. The encoded protein is CASSLGTSGRASDTQYF.

The chain recombines TRBV9 with TRBJ2-3, with TRBD2 matching 8 bases. CDR3 length equals 16 residues. Germline V gene sequence: CDR1 SGDLS, CDR2 YYNGEE. The ends lost 0 bases at V and 1 base at J; junction bases unmatched: 4. CDR3 amino acids: CASSVEAGVRTDTQYF. The CDR3 coding sequence is TGTGCCAGCAGCGTAGAAGCGGGGGTTCGCACAGATACGCAGTATTTT. The entire variable domain, with the rest obtained from reference TRBV9 and TRBJ2-3, is as follows: DSGVTQTPKHLITATGQRVTLRCSPRSGDLSVYWYQQSLDQGLQFLIQYYNGEERAKGNILERFSAQQFPDLHSELNLSSLELGDSALYFCASSVEAGVRTDTQYFGPGTRLTVL.

The chain joins TRBV11-2 to TRBJ2-3, with 9 bases identical to TRBD1. The V gene's germline CDR1 is SGHAT and CDR2 FQNNGV. The CDR3 length is 16 residues. V was pared by 5 bases and J by 2 bases, with 8 bases of the junction left unmatched. For the CDR3, the DNA is TGTGCCAGCAGCACTCCGGGACAGGGCCACACAGATACGCAGTATTTT. The encoded protein is CASSTPGQGHTDTQYF.

The gene calls are TRBV5-1 and TRBJ1-1, with 9 bases lining up with TRBD1. J gave up 7 bases and V 6 bases, and 10 bases lay outside the gene matches. The CDR3 is 14 amino acids. Germline V CDR1 and CDR2: SGHRS, YFSETQ. This chain's CDR3 is CASTKRQGGIEAFF. The CDR3, as DNA: TGCGCCAGCACCAAAAGACAGGGGGGTATTGAAGCTTTCTTT.

The rearrangement joins TRBV29-1 to TRBJ1-2; possibly TRBD1 for D (6 bases). The length of the CDR3 is 15 residues. Deletions cut 6 bases from V and 5 bases from J, with 22 bases between. Looked up from germline, CDR1 is SQVTM and CDR2 is ANQGSEA. The CDR3 DNA reads as TGCAGCGTGGTGCCGGAAGGGGGAAATGGGTATGGCTACACCTTC. It codes for CSVVPEGGNGYGYTF.

In its sample, this clone was seen a few times. V is TRBV13 and J is TRBJ1-1; 7 bases are shared with TRBD1. Per the germline V gene, CDR1 is PRHDT and CDR2 is FYEKMQ (reference sequence). Losses at the gene ends were 5 bases for V and 11 bases for J; bases not matched to a gene: 8. The CDR3 has 12 amino acids. CDR3 protein: CASSVNRGEAFF. In DNA, the CDR3 is TGTGCCAGCAGCGTGAACAGGGGCGAGGCTTTCTTT.

There are a few counts of this clone. In nucleotides, the CDR3 is TGTGCCAGCAGTGTGGAGGGTGCGCAGCCCCAGCATTTT. Protein: CASSVEGAQPQHF. This sequence joins TRBV2 and TRBJ1-5; D is uncertain. Between the trimmed V and J ends, which lost 4 bases and 7 bases, there was a span of 11 bases. The germline CDR1 and CDR2 sequences are SNHLY and FYNNEI. The CDR3 sequence is 13 residues long.

The table lists this clone with a count of one. V usage is TRBV6-6 and J usage is TRBJ1-2, with no clear D. The CDR3 has 15 residues. Germline V CDR1 and CDR2: MNHNY, SVGAGI (reference sequence). The germline V and J ends were trimmed by 4 bases and 8 bases, with 20 bases remaining between them. For the CDR3, the DNA is TGTGCCAGCAGTTCCAACGCCCGACGGGGTGAAGGCTACACCTTC. It yields the protein CASSSNARRGEGYTF.